Listed below are T cell receptor beta chains from one sample, sequenced in a study of control samples from healthy donors and cancer patients. Using immunoSEQ multiplex PCR, the repertoire was profiled, and TCRdb retains in-frame clones only, with some absent. The table lists fewer than 300,000 clones, roughly four fifths of them singletons, with roughly 13% in the top ten. Sequencing used PBMCs. The receptors here all came from an older woman with lung cancer. The CDR3 runs from the conserved cysteine through the conserved F or W. Each record gives: J gene, clone size, D gene, V gene, CDR3 DNA, CDR3 protein. D genes are given only for firm matches. A row's size may be missing; if present it is once, few, many or a size class.

j_gene: TRBJ2-1
abundance: .
d_gene: TRBD1
v_gene: TRBV5-1
CDR3nt: TGCGCCAGCAGCTTCCGCGGGACAGGGGGGGATAATGAGCAGTTCTTC
CDR3aa: CASSFRGTGGDNEQFF

j_gene: TRBJ2-2
abundance: many
d_gene: .
v_gene: TRBV3-1/TRBV3-2
CDR3nt: TGTGCCAGCAGCCAAATGTCACGGACCGGGGAGCTGTTTTTT
CDR3aa: CASSQMSRTGELFF

j_gene: TRBJ1-2
abundance: once
d_gene: .
v_gene: TRBV10-3
CDR3nt: TGTGCCATCAGTGATGGTCCGATCCCCTATGGCTACACCTTC
CDR3aa: CAISDGPIPYGYTF

j_gene: TRBJ2-7
abundance: few
d_gene: .
v_gene: TRBV2
CDR3nt: TGTGCCAGCAGTGGTTTTTCGGCAGGGGCCTACGAGCAGTACTTC
CDR3aa: CASSGFSAGAYEQYF

j_gene: TRBJ1-1
abundance: few
d_gene: .
v_gene: TRBV19
CDR3nt: TGTGCCAGTAACGAGGGCGTAGCGGCTTTCTTT
CDR3aa: CASNEGVAAFF

j_gene: TRBJ2-7
abundance: .
d_gene: .
v_gene: TRBV18
CDR3nt: TGTGCCAGCTCACCGTCCTCCTACGAGCAGTACTTC
CDR3aa: CASSPSSYEQYF

j_gene: TRBJ2-7
abundance: .
d_gene: TRBD2
v_gene: TRBV19
CDR3nt: TGTGCCAGTAGTATGGCGGGGGGCTACGAGCAGTACTTC
CDR3aa: CASSMAGGYEQYF

j_gene: TRBJ2-1
abundance: .
d_gene: TRBD2
v_gene: TRBV11-2
CDR3nt: TGTGCCAGCAGCTTAGGTGGGGCGGGAGAGGCCCACAATGAGCAGTTCTTC
CDR3aa: CASSLGGAGEAHNEQFF

j_gene: TRBJ2-3
abundance: few
d_gene: TRBD2
v_gene: TRBV15
CDR3nt: TGTGCCACCAGCAGAAGCAGCGGGAGGGCGACAGATACGCAGTATTTT
CDR3aa: CATSRSSGRATDTQYF

j_gene: TRBJ1-4
abundance: once
d_gene: .
v_gene: TRBV29-1
CDR3nt: TGCAGCGTTGAATCGGGGGGCCAGGAAAAACTGTTTTTT
CDR3aa: CSVESGGQEKLFF

j_gene: TRBJ1-1
abundance: .
d_gene: TRBD1
v_gene: TRBV2
CDR3nt: TGTGCCAGGGACGGGAGACAGGGGGGAACTGAAGCTTTCTTT
CDR3aa: CARDGRQGGTEAFF

j_gene: TRBJ2-4
abundance: .
d_gene: TRBD2
v_gene: TRBV20-1
CDR3nt: TGCAGTGCTAGTAATAGCGGGGCCCTAGCCAAAAACATTCAGTACTTC
CDR3aa: CSASNSGALAKNIQYF

j_gene: TRBJ2-1
abundance: .
d_gene: TRBD2
v_gene: TRBV5-1
CDR3nt: TGCGCCAGCAGCGCCATAGGCGGGGGGGGGTACAATGAGCAGTTCTTC
CDR3aa: CASSAIGGGGYNEQFF

j_gene: TRBJ2-7
abundance: .
d_gene: .
v_gene: TRBV5-1
CDR3nt: TGCGCCAGCAGCTTTATCCCCCCTCGACAGGGAGGTTCCTACGAGCAGTACTTC
CDR3aa: CASSFIPPRQGGSYEQYF

j_gene: TRBJ2-3
abundance: .
d_gene: .
v_gene: TRBV12-3/TRBV12-4
CDR3nt: TGTGCCAGCAGTTTCGTCGCCACAGATACGCAGTATTTT
CDR3aa: CASSFVATDTQYF

j_gene: TRBJ1-1
abundance: .
d_gene: TRBD1
v_gene: TRBV7-3
CDR3nt: TGTGCCAGCAGCTCCCGAGGGGGGACAGCTGAAGCTTTCTTT
CDR3aa: CASSSRGGTAEAFF

j_gene: TRBJ2-5
abundance: .
d_gene: .
v_gene: TRBV11-3
CDR3nt: TGTGCCAGCAGCTTAGGGGGACAACAAGAGACCCAGTACTTC
CDR3aa: CASSLGGQQETQYF

j_gene: TRBJ2-2
abundance: .
d_gene: TRBD2
v_gene: TRBV30
CDR3nt: TGTGCCTGGACCCACCCGGGGCTAGCGGGAGACACCGGGGAGCTGTTTTTT
CDR3aa: CAWTHPGLAGDTGELFF

j_gene: TRBJ1-5
abundance: .
d_gene: .
v_gene: TRBV5-1
CDR3nt: TGCGCCAGCAGCTTGGTTGGGACTCCGGGTCAGCCCCAGCATTTT
CDR3aa: CASSLVGTPGQPQHF

j_gene: TRBJ2-1
abundance: .
d_gene: TRBD2
v_gene: TRBV29-1
CDR3nt: TGCAGCGTTGTAGGCGGGGGGTCCTACGATGAGCAGTTCTTC
CDR3aa: CSVVGGGSYDEQFF

j_gene: TRBJ2-3
abundance: .
d_gene: .
v_gene: TRBV18
CDR3nt: TGTGCCAGCTCACCAAGTTTAACAGATACGCAGTATTTT
CDR3aa: CASSPSLTDTQYF

j_gene: TRBJ2-3
abundance: once
d_gene: TRBD1
v_gene: TRBV27
CDR3nt: TGTGCCAGCAGTCAGGACAGGGTGGAGACAGATACGCAGTATTTT
CDR3aa: CASSQDRVETDTQYF

j_gene: TRBJ1-3
abundance: .
d_gene: .
v_gene: TRBV5-1
CDR3nt: TGCGCCAGCAGCTTGGGACAGGAAAACACCATATATTTT
CDR3aa: CASSLGQENTIYF

j_gene: TRBJ1-2
abundance: .
d_gene: .
v_gene: TRBV6-5
CDR3nt: TGTGCCAGCAGTTACGACGGACAGTATGGCTACACCTTC
CDR3aa: CASSYDGQYGYTF

j_gene: TRBJ1-1
abundance: .
d_gene: .
v_gene: TRBV7-9
CDR3nt: TGTGCCAGCAGCTTAGGGCAGGGAGAAGCTTTCTTT
CDR3aa: CASSLGQGEAFF

j_gene: TRBJ2-7
abundance: once
d_gene: .
v_gene: TRBV6-5
CDR3nt: TGTGCCAGCAGTTCGACAGTTGGGCGTGGCGAGCAGTACTTC
CDR3aa: CASSSTVGRGEQYF

j_gene: TRBJ1-2
abundance: .
d_gene: TRBD1
v_gene: TRBV6-5
CDR3nt: TGTGCCAGCAGCCTTAAAACAGGGGATGGCTACACCTTC
CDR3aa: CASSLKTGDGYTF

j_gene: TRBJ1-5
abundance: once
d_gene: .
v_gene: TRBV4-1
CDR3nt: TGCGCCAGCAGCCAAGGACAGGTGAATCAGCCCCAGCATTTT
CDR3aa: CASSQGQVNQPQHF

j_gene: TRBJ2-4
abundance: .
d_gene: .
v_gene: TRBV3-1/TRBV3-2
CDR3nt: TGTGCCAGCAGCCGCGGACCCCTTGGGGGCATTCAGTACTTC
CDR3aa: CASSRGPLGGIQYF

j_gene: TRBJ2-5
abundance: .
d_gene: .
v_gene: TRBV5-4
CDR3nt: TGTGCCAGCAGCTTGGGGGGGGCAGGGGCTCAAGAGACCCAGTACTTC
CDR3aa: CASSLGGAGAQETQYF

j_gene: TRBJ2-7
abundance: .
d_gene: TRBD1
v_gene: TRBV24-1
CDR3nt: TGTGCCACCAGTGATTTAGGGACAGGGGGCAGGTACGAGCAGTACTTC
CDR3aa: CATSDLGTGGRYEQYF

j_gene: TRBJ1-4
abundance: once
d_gene: TRBD1
v_gene: TRBV7-3
CDR3nt: TGTGCCAGCAGCCCGGGGACAGGGAATGAAAAACTGTTTTTT
CDR3aa: CASSPGTGNEKLFF

j_gene: TRBJ2-1
abundance: .
d_gene: TRBD1
v_gene: TRBV7-8
CDR3nt: TGTGCCAGCAGCCGGGACAGCTCCTACAATGAGCAGTTCTTC
CDR3aa: CASSRDSSYNEQFF

j_gene: TRBJ1-4
abundance: .
d_gene: .
v_gene: TRBV3-1/TRBV3-2
CDR3nt: TGTGCCAGCAGCCAAGGCGGGGAACGGGGGGAAAAACTGTTTTTT
CDR3aa: CASSQGGERGEKLFF

j_gene: TRBJ2-5
abundance: .
d_gene: TRBD2
v_gene: TRBV27
CDR3nt: TGTGCCAGCAGTTTACGGGGACTAGCGGAAGAGACCCAGTACTTC
CDR3aa: CASSLRGLAEETQYF

j_gene: TRBJ2-1
abundance: .
d_gene: .
v_gene: TRBV2
CDR3nt: TGTGCCAGCAGTCCCCTTGGGGGCAGCTACAATGAGCAGTTCTTC
CDR3aa: CASSPLGGSYNEQFF

j_gene: TRBJ1-4
abundance: .
d_gene: .
v_gene: TRBV18
CDR3nt: TGTGCCAGCTCACCCCGGGATGGAGTGCTGTTTTTT
CDR3aa: CASSPRDGVLFF

j_gene: TRBJ1-1
abundance: .
d_gene: .
v_gene: TRBV7-9
CDR3nt: TGTGCCACCCTAGGGGGGAAGAACACTGAAGCTTTCTTT
CDR3aa: CATLGGKNTEAFF

j_gene: TRBJ2-7
abundance: once
d_gene: .
v_gene: TRBV5-6
CDR3nt: TGTGCCAGCAGCTTGTTCGGGGGGCGTAACGAGCAGTACTTC
CDR3aa: CASSLFGGRNEQYF

j_gene: TRBJ1-1
abundance: few
d_gene: TRBD1
v_gene: TRBV3-1/TRBV3-2
CDR3nt: TGTGCCAGCAGCCCCGGCAGGGGGCGGACTGAAGCTTTCTTT
CDR3aa: CASSPGRGRTEAFF

j_gene: TRBJ1-5
abundance: once
d_gene: TRBD1
v_gene: TRBV6-1
CDR3nt: TGTGCCAGCAGTGTTACCGGGACAGGGGGCCTTCAGCCCCAGCATTTT
CDR3aa: CASSVTGTGGLQPQHF

j_gene: TRBJ2-1
abundance: once
d_gene: .
v_gene: TRBV27
CDR3nt: TGTGCCAGCACCGCCTGGGGGATTGACAATGAGCAGTTCTTC
CDR3aa: CASTAWGIDNEQFF

j_gene: TRBJ2-7
abundance: .
d_gene: TRBD2
v_gene: TRBV2
CDR3nt: TGTGCCAGCAGTGGAGCGGGAGGGCTGGACGAGCAGTACTTC
CDR3aa: CASSGAGGLDEQYF

j_gene: TRBJ2-1
abundance: .
d_gene: .
v_gene: TRBV3-1/TRBV3-2
CDR3nt: TGTGCCAGCAGCCAAGGCAACTACAATGAGCAGTTCTTC
CDR3aa: CASSQGNYNEQFF

j_gene: TRBJ2-5
abundance: .
d_gene: .
v_gene: TRBV6-6
CDR3nt: TGTGCCAGCAGTCTTCGGGCGGAGACCCAGTACTTC
CDR3aa: CASSLRAETQYF

j_gene: TRBJ1-2
abundance: few
d_gene: TRBD1
v_gene: TRBV10-3
CDR3nt: TGTGCCATCAGCCGGGACAGAAACTATGGCTACACCTTC
CDR3aa: CAISRDRNYGYTF

j_gene: TRBJ1-1
abundance: .
d_gene: TRBD1
v_gene: TRBV30
CDR3nt: TGTGCCTGGAGTCCCGGGACAGGGAACACTGAAGCTTTCTTT
CDR3aa: CAWSPGTGNTEAFF

j_gene: TRBJ1-1
abundance: .
d_gene: .
v_gene: TRBV18
CDR3nt: TGTGCCAGCTCACCAAGGTTCGGGGAAGAAGCTTTCTTT
CDR3aa: CASSPRFGEEAFF

j_gene: TRBJ1-6
abundance: .
d_gene: .
v_gene: TRBV6-5
CDR3nt: TGTGCCAGCGAGAAAGGGGATGTTAGTAATTCACCCCTCCACTTT
CDR3aa: CASEKGDVSNSPLHF